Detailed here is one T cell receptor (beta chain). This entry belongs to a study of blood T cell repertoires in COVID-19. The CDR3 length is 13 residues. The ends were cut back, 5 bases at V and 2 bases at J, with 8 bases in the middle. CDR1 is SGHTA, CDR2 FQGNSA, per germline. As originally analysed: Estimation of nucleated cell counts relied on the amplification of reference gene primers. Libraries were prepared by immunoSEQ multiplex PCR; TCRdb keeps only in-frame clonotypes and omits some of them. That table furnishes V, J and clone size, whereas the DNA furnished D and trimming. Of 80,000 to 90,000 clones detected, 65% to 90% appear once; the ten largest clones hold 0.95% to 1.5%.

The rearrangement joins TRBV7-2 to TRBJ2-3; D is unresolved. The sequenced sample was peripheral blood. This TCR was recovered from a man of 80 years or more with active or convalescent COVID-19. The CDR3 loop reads CASSPLYTDTQYF. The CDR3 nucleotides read TGTGCCAGCAGCCCCCTGTACACAGATACGCAGTATTTT. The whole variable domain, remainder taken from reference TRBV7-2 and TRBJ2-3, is GAGVSQSPSNKVTEKGKDVELRCDPISGHTALYWYRQSLGQGLEFLIYFQGNSAPDKSGLPSDRFSAERTGGSVSTLTIQRTQQEDSAVYLCASSPLYTDTQYFGPGTRLTVL.